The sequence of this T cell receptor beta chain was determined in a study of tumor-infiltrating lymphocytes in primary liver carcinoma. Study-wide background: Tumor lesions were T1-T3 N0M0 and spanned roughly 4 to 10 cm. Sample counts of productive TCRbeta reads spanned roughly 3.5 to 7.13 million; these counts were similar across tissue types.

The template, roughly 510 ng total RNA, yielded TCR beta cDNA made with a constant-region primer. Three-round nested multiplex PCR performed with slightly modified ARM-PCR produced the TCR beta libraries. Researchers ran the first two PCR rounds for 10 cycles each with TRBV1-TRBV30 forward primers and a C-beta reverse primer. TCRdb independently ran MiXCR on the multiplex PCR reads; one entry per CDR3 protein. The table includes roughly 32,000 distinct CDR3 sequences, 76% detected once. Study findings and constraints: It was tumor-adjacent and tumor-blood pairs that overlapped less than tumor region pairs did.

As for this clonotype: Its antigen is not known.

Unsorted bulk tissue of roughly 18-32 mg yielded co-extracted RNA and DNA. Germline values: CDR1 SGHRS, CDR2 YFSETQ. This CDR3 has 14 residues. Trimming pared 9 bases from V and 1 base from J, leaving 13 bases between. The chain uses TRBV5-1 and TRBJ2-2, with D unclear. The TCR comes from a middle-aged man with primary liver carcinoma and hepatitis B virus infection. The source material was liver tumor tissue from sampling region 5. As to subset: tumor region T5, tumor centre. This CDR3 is CAIKRRENTGELFF. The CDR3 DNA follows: TGCGCCATTAAAAGGAGAGAGAACACCGGGGAGCTGTTTTTT.